The clone carrying this TCR beta chain was seen just once. The germline V gene has CDR1 SGHRS and CDR2 YFSETQ. Trimming took 8 bases from V and 1 from J; bases not matched to a gene: 5. This CDR3 comprises 14 residues. Original methodology: Amplification of reference gene primers provided the estimated nucleated cell counts. Sequencing was performed with immunoSEQ multiplex PCR; in TCRdb, only in-frame clones are kept and a portion is missing. V and J calls and clone size come straight from that table; D and trimming were deduced from the DNA. The sample yields over 95,000 clones, roughly 80% seen once. The data belong to a study of blood T cell repertoires in COVID-19. Study context: Researchers got acute and convalescent COVID-19 samples from the United States, Italy and Spain. T cells, B-cell-depleted T cells, or PBMCs provided the cDNA or gDNA that served as material.

This TCR was recovered from a human donor in a cohort sampled during active COVID-19. The material sequenced was peripheral blood. The chain recombines TRBV5-1 with TRBJ2-3; TRBD2 matches at 9 bases. The CDR3 nucleotides are TGCGCCAGTTCGACTAGCGGAGGCACAGATACGCAGTATTTT. Its translation: CASSTSGGTDTQYF.